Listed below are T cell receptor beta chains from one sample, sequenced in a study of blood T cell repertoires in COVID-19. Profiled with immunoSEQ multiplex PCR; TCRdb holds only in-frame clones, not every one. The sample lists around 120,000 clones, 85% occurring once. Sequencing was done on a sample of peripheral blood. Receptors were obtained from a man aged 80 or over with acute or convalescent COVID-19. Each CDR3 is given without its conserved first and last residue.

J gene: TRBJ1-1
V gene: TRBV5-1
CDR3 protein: ASSKLPGQGMGEAF

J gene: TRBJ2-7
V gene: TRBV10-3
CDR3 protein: AISEYEPREGYEQY

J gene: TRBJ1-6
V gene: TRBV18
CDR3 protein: ASSPTGSARGDSPLH

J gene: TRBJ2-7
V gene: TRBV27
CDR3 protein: ASSPGWQGGHEQY

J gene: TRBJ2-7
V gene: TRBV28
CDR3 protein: ASSLRGEQY

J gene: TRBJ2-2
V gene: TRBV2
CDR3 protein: ASRASGAMNTGELF

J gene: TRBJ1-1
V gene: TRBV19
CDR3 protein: ASKKVPGNTEAF

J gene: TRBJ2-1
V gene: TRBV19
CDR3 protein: ASSVVAGVIYNEQF

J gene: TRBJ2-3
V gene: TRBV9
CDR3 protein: ASSVEGAVDTQY

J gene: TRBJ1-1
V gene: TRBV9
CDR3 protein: ASSVAPSDSEAF

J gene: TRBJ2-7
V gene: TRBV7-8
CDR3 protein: ASSRVAGGPSYEQY